The rows below give T cell receptor beta chains drawn from one sample of a study of blood T cell repertoires in COVID-19. Sequencing was performed with immunoSEQ multiplex PCR; in TCRdb, only in-frame clones are kept and a portion is missing. The table lists a few hundred thousand clones, roughly 86% of them singletons. Material for sequencing was peripheral blood. The receptors stem from a man aged 35 to 55 who had recovered from COVID-19. Each CDR3 is given with its conserved first and last residue. The order of the fields is D gene, clone size, V gene, J gene, CDR3 DNA, CDR3 protein. D genes are given only for firm matches. Rows give clone size only sometimes, using once, few, many, or a class for an expanded clone.

D: NA
size: NA
V: TRBV19
J: TRBJ1-2
DNA: TGTGCCAGTAGTAATAACTGGGGGGATGGCTACACCTTC
CDR3: CASSNNWGDGYTF

D: TRBD2
size: NA
V: TRBV27
J: TRBJ2-3
DNA: TGTGCCAGCACCCCCCGAGCGGGGGGCCGAACTAGCACAGATACGCAGTATTTT
CDR3: CASTPRAGGRTSTDTQYF

D: NA
size: NA
V: TRBV14
J: TRBJ2-3
DNA: TGTGCCAGCAGCCAAGATCGGAGGCAGTATTTT
CDR3: CASSQDRRQYF

D: NA
size: NA
V: TRBV29-1
J: TRBJ2-1
DNA: TGCAGCGTACTTGCGCGGTACAATGAGCAGTTCTTC
CDR3: CSVLARYNEQFF

D: TRBD1
size: NA
V: TRBV9
J: TRBJ1-4
DNA: TGTGCCAGCAGCGCCGCCGGGACAGGCTCGGAAAAACTGTTTTTT
CDR3: CASSAAGTGSEKLFF

D: TRBD2
size: NA
V: TRBV5-1
J: TRBJ2-7
DNA: TGCGCCAGCAGCCTGGGACTAGCTAGCTCCTACGAGCAGTACTTC
CDR3: CASSLGLASSYEQYF

D: TRBD2
size: NA
V: TRBV7-9
J: TRBJ2-4
DNA: TGTGCCAGCAGCCCCGGGGGCGGGGGGAGTGACATTCAGTACTTC
CDR3: CASSPGGGGSDIQYF

D: NA
size: NA
V: TRBV6-5
J: TRBJ1-2
DNA: TGTGCCAGCAGTTACTCCCCTACGGGGGGCGGCTATGGCTACACCTTC
CDR3: CASSYSPTGGGYGYTF

D: NA
size: NA
V: TRBV4-1
J: TRBJ1-3
DNA: TGCGCCAGCAGCCCAGCGTGGGGGGCTGGAAACACCATATATTTT
CDR3: CASSPAWGAGNTIYF

D: NA
size: NA
V: TRBV6-5
J: TRBJ1-1
DNA: TGTGCCAGCAGTTACCCACAGTGGCGCGGGCCGACCGAAGCTTTCTTT
CDR3: CASSYPQWRGPTEAFF

D: TRBD2
size: NA
V: TRBV5-1
J: TRBJ2-5
DNA: TGCGCCAGCAGCGTGACTAGCGGGAGACAAGAGACCCAGTACTTC
CDR3: CASSVTSGRQETQYF

D: NA
size: few
V: TRBV7-9
J: TRBJ1-2
DNA: TGTGCCAGCAGCTTATTTTCGCGTGGCTACACCTTC
CDR3: CASSLFSRGYTF

D: NA
size: NA
V: TRBV6-1
J: TRBJ2-7
DNA: TGTGCCAGCAGTGAGCCCTACTACTTCGAGCAGTACTTC
CDR3: CASSEPYYFEQYF

D: NA
size: NA
V: TRBV4-1
J: TRBJ2-7
DNA: TGCGCCAGCAGCCAAGTTTCCGGGGGCTACGAGCAGTACTTC
CDR3: CASSQVSGGYEQYF

D: TRBD1
size: NA
V: TRBV14
J: TRBJ1-1
DNA: TGTGCCAGTACAGGGGCCACTGAAGCTTTCTTT
CDR3: CASTGATEAFF

D: NA
size: few
V: TRBV20-1
J: TRBJ2-4
DNA: TGCAGTGCCACCAAAAACATTCAGTACTTC
CDR3: CSATKNIQYF

D: TRBD2
size: NA
V: TRBV19
J: TRBJ2-2
DNA: TGTGCCAGTAGTATCTCTAGCGGGGGGAACACCGGGGAGCTGTTTTTT
CDR3: CASSISSGGNTGELFF

D: TRBD2
size: NA
V: TRBV3-1/TRBV3-2
J: TRBJ2-5
DNA: TGTGCCAGCAGCCAAGGGGCTAGCGGGGGCCCACAAGAGACCCAGTACTTC
CDR3: CASSQGASGGPQETQYF

D: NA
size: few
V: TRBV9
J: TRBJ2-2
DNA: TGTGCCAGCAGCCCACTAGCTGCAGACGGGGAGCTGTTTTTT
CDR3: CASSPLAADGELFF

D: TRBD1
size: NA
V: TRBV30
J: TRBJ1-6
DNA: TGTGCCTGGAGTCCCCGGGACAGGAGGTATTCACCCCTCCACTTT
CDR3: CAWSPRDRRYSPLHF

D: TRBD2
size: NA
V: TRBV12-5
J: TRBJ2-1
DNA: TGTGCTAGTGGCCCTTCACTAGCGGGGGGGCCTCATGAGCAGTTCTTC
CDR3: CASGPSLAGGPHEQFF

D: NA
size: NA
V: TRBV12-3/TRBV12-4
J: TRBJ2-1
DNA: TGTGCCTCAAGCACCCAGGCGGGGAATGAGCAGTTCTTC
CDR3: CASSTQAGNEQFF

D: TRBD2
size: NA
V: TRBV7-7
J: TRBJ2-1
DNA: TGTGCCAGCAGCTTAAGGACTAGCGGGGGTGAGCAATTCTTC
CDR3: CASSLRTSGGEQFF

D: NA
size: NA
V: TRBV9
J: TRBJ1-4
DNA: TGTGCCAGCAGCGCCGACTCGATAGCAACTAATGAAAAACTGTTTTTT
CDR3: CASSADSIATNEKLFF

D: NA
size: NA
V: TRBV7-2
J: TRBJ1-1
DNA: TGTGCCAGCAGCTTAGCGGCAGGGGAGACTGAAGCTTTCTTT
CDR3: CASSLAAGETEAFF

D: NA
size: NA
V: TRBV10-2
J: TRBJ2-7
DNA: TGCGCCAGCAGTGAGTCTATGGGGTTGGGGAGCTACGAGCAGTACTTC
CDR3: CASSESMGLGSYEQYF

D: NA
size: NA
V: TRBV10-3
J: TRBJ2-5
DNA: TGTGCCATCAGTGAGGGGAGTAGGGTACGGGAGACCCAGTACTTC
CDR3: CAISEGSRVRETQYF

D: TRBD1
size: NA
V: TRBV7-9
J: TRBJ2-7
DNA: TGTGCCAGCAGCTTATACCCTAGACAGGGGAGCTACGAGCAGTACTTC
CDR3: CASSLYPRQGSYEQYF

D: NA
size: once
V: TRBV24-1
J: TRBJ2-2
DNA: TGTGCCACCAGTGATACGACAGACACCGGGGAGCTGTTTTTT
CDR3: CATSDTTDTGELFF

D: NA
size: NA
V: TRBV2
J: TRBJ1-1
DNA: TGTGCCAGCAGCGTCTCGAGGGACACTGAAGCTTTCTTT
CDR3: CASSVSRDTEAFF

D: NA
size: few
V: TRBV7-2
J: TRBJ2-2
DNA: TGTGCCAGCAGCTTTTCTCGGGTCGGGGAGCTGTTTTTT
CDR3: CASSFSRVGELFF

D: TRBD2
size: NA
V: TRBV7-8
J: TRBJ2-7
DNA: TGTGCCAGCAGCTTAGCCAGGGGGACTAGCGGCACTTCCTACGAGCAGTACTTC
CDR3: CASSLARGTSGTSYEQYF

D: TRBD2
size: NA
V: TRBV7-2
J: TRBJ2-5
DNA: TGTGCCAGCAGCTTAGTTGCGGGGGAGTACCAAGAGACCCAGTACTTC
CDR3: CASSLVAGEYQETQYF

D: NA
size: NA
V: TRBV7-2
J: TRBJ1-1
DNA: TGTGCCAGCAGCTCCAGGGCAGGTAACACTGAAGCTTTCTTT
CDR3: CASSSRAGNTEAFF

D: NA
size: NA
V: TRBV27
J: TRBJ2-2
DNA: TGTGCCAGCAGTTTATCCCCAGAAACCGGGGAGCTGTTTTTT
CDR3: CASSLSPETGELFF

D: NA
size: NA
V: TRBV5-6
J: TRBJ2-5
DNA: TGTGCCAGCAGCAGTCCTCGGCGGTCCCAAGAGACCCAGTACTTC
CDR3: CASSSPRRSQETQYF

D: NA
size: NA
V: TRBV14
J: TRBJ2-7
DNA: TGTGCCAGCAGCCTCAGGGACTCCTACGAGCAGTACTTC
CDR3: CASSLRDSYEQYF

D: NA
size: few
V: TRBV3-1/TRBV3-2
J: TRBJ1-2
DNA: TGTGCCAGCAGCCAAAGGACCCTTTCGGGGGGTGGCTACACCTTC
CDR3: CASSQRTLSGGGYTF

D: TRBD2
size: NA
V: TRBV28
J: TRBJ2-1
DNA: TGTGCCAGCAGTTTACGTGGGAGGGGCAATGAGCAGTTCTTC
CDR3: CASSLRGRGNEQFF

D: NA
size: NA
V: TRBV7-7
J: TRBJ2-5
DNA: TGTGCCAGCAGCCCTCGTCCGGACAAGAGGGGGGAGACCCAGTACTTC
CDR3: CASSPRPDKRGETQYF

D: TRBD1
size: NA
V: TRBV5-1
J: TRBJ2-5
DNA: TGCGCCAGCAGCACAAGGACAGGGAGAGAGACCCAGTACTTC
CDR3: CASSTRTGRETQYF

D: NA
size: NA
V: TRBV21-1
J: TRBJ2-3
DNA: TGTGCCAGCTCCTCCACAGAACCGGAGACCGGGACGGGGAGGCCAGATACGCAGTATTTT
CDR3: CASSSTEPETGTGRPDTQYF

D: TRBD1
size: few
V: TRBV19
J: TRBJ1-1
DNA: TGTGCCAGTAGTATGAGGACAGGGAACACTGAAGCTTTCTTT
CDR3: CASSMRTGNTEAFF

D: NA
size: once
V: TRBV7-2
J: TRBJ2-6
DNA: TGTGCCAGCAGCTTAGTGGGGGGAATTACCAACGTCCTGACTTTC
CDR3: CASSLVGGITNVLTF

D: TRBD1
size: NA
V: TRBV3-1/TRBV3-2
J: TRBJ1-1
DNA: TGTGCCAGCAGCCAGGCCGGGACAGGGAGAGGCACTGAAGCTTTCTTT
CDR3: CASSQAGTGRGTEAFF

D: TRBD2
size: NA
V: TRBV19
J: TRBJ2-3
DNA: TGTGCCAGTAGCCTGGGACTAGCGGGGGGCATAAGCACAGATACGCAGTATTTT
CDR3: CASSLGLAGGISTDTQYF

D: NA
size: NA
V: TRBV7-2
J: TRBJ2-3
DNA: TGTGCCAGCAGCTCTCAGGGGTCTCGCACAGATACGCAGTATTTT
CDR3: CASSSQGSRTDTQYF

D: NA
size: few
V: TRBV5-1
J: TRBJ2-3
DNA: TGCGCCAGCAGCTTTCACCGAGGCGGGGAAAGGGCCCCAGATACGCAGTATTTT
CDR3: CASSFHRGGERAPDTQYF

D: NA
size: once
V: TRBV27
J: TRBJ1-1
DNA: TGTGCCAGCAGATCACAGGGTTCTCCTGTGACTTTCTTT
CDR3: CASRSQGSPVTFF

D: NA
size: few
V: TRBV30
J: TRBJ2-7
DNA: TGTGCCTGGAGTGACAGCTACGAGCAGTACTTC
CDR3: CAWSDSYEQYF